The clone carrying this T cell receptor beta chain has just a few counts. The CDR3 has 16 residues. V lost 3 bases and J lost 3, with 17 bases in between. Germline V gene data show CDR1 as SNHLY and CDR2 as FYNNEI. The entry originates in a study of T cell repertoires in breast cancer. Blocking oligonucleotides added to a second nested PCR suppressed unpaired genes. A single record per CDR3 protein comes from TCRdb applying MiXCR to the emulsion pairing reads. The profile shows tens of thousands of distinct CDR3 sequences, 45% to 55% of them singletons. Primers covering all TCR V genes were used in emulsion RT-PCR on CD8+ T cells.

The chain uses TRBV2 and TRBJ1-1, with D maybe TRBD1 (6 bases). The TCR sequence derives from a pool of human donors with breast cancer or a healthy control (not recorded which). Sequencing used CD8+ T cells. For the CDR3, the DNA is TGTGCCAGCAGTGACGGGGGGCGGTCAACGGACACTGAAGCTTTCTTT. It is translated as CASSDGGRSTDTEAFF.